Listed below are T cell receptor beta chains from one sample, sequenced in a study of blood T cell repertoires in COVID-19. The assay was immunoSEQ multiplex PCR, and TCRdb's table has in-frame clones only and misses some. The sample contains under 200,000 clones, roughly four fifths of which appear only once. Specimen: PBMCs or T cells enriched from blood (not recorded which). The origin of the receptors is a man aged 45-65 years who had recovered from COVID-19. Each CDR3 is given without its conserved first and last residue. A row's size may be missing; if present it is once, few, many or a size class.

J,size,V,CDR3
TRBJ2-5,NA,TRBV2,ASMTNRGETQY
TRBJ1-1,NA,TRBV27,ASSLTPGGSNTEAF
TRBJ2-3,NA,TRBV5-1,ASSSIGMGTRTDTQY
TRBJ2-2,NA,TRBV5-1,ASSLQGAGNTGELF
TRBJ1-4,few,TRBV9,ASSGGQEGEKLF
TRBJ2-2,NA,TRBV6-5,ASSPQGTGELF
TRBJ1-3,NA,TRBV5-8,ASSSFWGTGDSGNTIY
TRBJ1-4,NA,TRBV3-1/TRBV3-2,ASSPRTGPEGKLF
TRBJ2-1,NA,TRBV25-1,ASMTGASYNEQF
TRBJ1-2,NA,TRBV28,ASSQQGTNYGYT
TRBJ2-3,once,TRBV11-3,ASSQYFSGLGDTQY
TRBJ2-6,NA,TRBV24-1,ATSEPQGASGANVLT
TRBJ2-7,NA,TRBV18,ASSPGPGKDEQY
TRBJ1-1,NA,TRBV7-2,ASSSQENTEAF
TRBJ2-5,NA,TRBV29-1,SGLRGAQETQY
TRBJ2-5,NA,TRBV30,AAQWETQY
TRBJ1-3,NA,TRBV28,ASSLVSSGNTIY
TRBJ1-6,NA,TRBV3-1/TRBV3-2,ASSPWTGPDSPLH
TRBJ2-3,NA,TRBV5-1,ASSFTPEVTDTQY
TRBJ2-1,NA,TRBV7-3,ASSLNRVVENEQF